This T cell receptor beta chain was profiled in a study of cytomegalovirus exposure and HLA in healthy donors. Study results and limitations: HLA-A and HLA-B allele assignments for most subjects were reportedly predicted accurately using TCR beta sequences. Some 17,000 TCR beta sequences were associated with HLA alleles at 0.05 false discovery rate in a later analysis.

Germline V gene data show CDR1 as LGHNA and CDR2 as YNFKEQ. V lost 3 bases, J lost 19 bases, and 22 bases lay in between. The CDR3 has 14 residues. A few counts support this clone. What it binds is unknown. PCR employed 60 Vbeta and 13 Jbeta primers. Method: immunoSEQ multiplex PCR; TCRdb's copy keeps in-frame clones and lacks some. The table lists 75,000 to 100,000 clones, about four fifths of them singletons. Sequenced material: PBMCs. The sequence came from a man aged 35-49 years in good health and CMV-seropositive. The rearrangement uses TRBV4-2 and TRBJ1-6, with D possibly matching TRBD1 (6 bases). The CDR3 loop is CASSHTPEGVPDHF. The DNA of the CDR3 is TGTGCCAGCAGCCACACCCCAGAGGGGGTCCCCGATCACTTT.